Included here is one T cell receptor beta chain sequence, with context. This receptor's antigen is unknown. No per-base quality is available; no much larger clone lies one base away. The collaborating institutions used their own protocols to collect whole blood in K2EDTA tubes. Collaborator samples were shipped for TCRbeta analysis as frozen whole blood, isolated PBMCs, or DNA extracted from either sample type. TCRbeta CDR3 regions were amplified from genomic DNA by means of the immunoSEQ Assay, a bias-controlled multiplex PCR. From the authors' description of their analysis: The number of nucleated cells in each sample was estimated by amplification of reference gene primers within the assay. Sequence reads were collapsed and filtered to measure the absolute abundance of every unique TCRbeta CDR3 rearrangement. Productive Simpson clonality was computed per sample as the square root of Simpson's diversity index over productive rearrangements. TCRdb obtained this table from immuneACCESS and retained in-frame rearrangements with V and J assigned. These tables miss some clones; where compared with another copy, unresolved V genes account for less than half of the shortfall, and the remainder is unexplained. That table is the source of V, J and clone size, and D and trimming were worked out from the DNA. The sample table shows 68,000 or so clones, and approximately 80% are seen once. Around 23% of the sample comes from the top ten.

The sample is drawn from a study of blood T cell repertoires in COVID-19 (dated by TCRdb to the early 2020s). For the study in its entirety: Collaborator samples came from the United States, Italy and Spain and covered acute and convalescent phases of COVID-19. The material from the prospective study consisted of cDNA or gDNA derived from T cells, B-cell-depleted T cells, or PBMCs. Deeply sampled blood TCRbeta repertoires from subjects exposed to, actively infected with, or recovered from COVID-19 were included in the dataset. The repertoires were released in a freely available public database intended as a resource for research on the immune response to SARS-CoV-2. The samples were drawn from the first 160 participants of the ongoing ImmuneRACE study and from 1,254 subjects provided by 6 global collaborators. A de-identified subject ID, COVID-19 status, age in years and sex were almost always included in the sample metadata. Where available, HLA class I and class II types were obtained from metadata supplied by the sample provider rather than from assay-based typing.

General conclusions and limits of the study: The amount of clinical and demographic metadata varied by source and participant and was provided uncurated.

V is trimmed back by 5 bases and J by 3 bases, and the junction contains 12 bases that no gene match accounts for. Including the terminal cysteine and phenylalanine, the CDR3 comprises 17 residues. The retained sequence is limited to the CDR3, 51 bases, with the frame set at the first base. For CDR1 and CDR2, the germline V gene lists SGHTA and FQGNSA. The chain is encoded by TRBV7-2 joined to TRBJ2-7; 11 central bases correspond to TRBD1. The TCR was taken from a human donor in a cohort sampled during active COVID-19. The sample consisted of peripheral blood. In nucleotide form, the sequence is TGTGCCAGCAGCCCAACCCGGACAGGGGGCTCTAACTACGAGCAGTACTTC. This sequence encodes CASSPTRTGGSNYEQYF.